This T cell receptor beta chain was recovered during a study of T cell changes during pregnancy in multiple sclerosis. Germline V gene sequence: CDR1 MNHEY, CDR2 SMNVEV (reference sequence). This CDR3 is 15 amino acids long. Trimming took off 3 bases at V and 2 bases at J, with 11 bases between the two ends. This table comes from immunoSEQ multiplex PCR, and its TCRdb copy is limited to in-frame clones, with some not included. The profile shows tens of thousands of clones, over 75% of them singletons. This clonotype originated in a female donor with multiple sclerosis, enrolled in a pregnancy study. The chain uses TRBV27 and TRBJ2-1, with a weak D call TRBD1 (6 bases). Sample: CD8+ T cells from peripheral blood mononuclear cells, taken in the first trimester of pregnancy. The CDR3 is CASSFRDTAYNEQFF. The CDR3 region has the DNA TGTGCCAGCAGTTTCCGGGACACCGCCTACAATGAGCAGTTCTTC.